One and the same sample provided the 26 T cell receptor beta chains below, sequenced in a study of cytomegalovirus exposure and HLA in healthy donors. TCRdb's copy holds only in-frame clones and misses some; the assay was immunoSEQ multiplex PCR. The repertoire includes roughly 100,000 clones, roughly nine tenths of them detected once, and about 2% sits in the top ten. Material: PBMCs. The receptor set was obtained from a woman aged 18-35 years in good health and CMV-seropositive.

This chain joins TRBV6-6 and TRBJ1-5; D may be TRBD1 (6 bases). Germline CDR1 and CDR2: MNHNY and SVGAGI (reference sequence). V lost 7 bases to trimming and J lost 6 bases, with 13 bases between them. There are 13 residues in the CDR3. CDR3 DNA sequence: TGTGCCAGCACCAAGGACAGTCCTCAGCCCCAGCATTTT. Translation gives CASTKDSPQPQHF.

The V call is TRBV9, the J call TRBJ2-1; perhaps TRBD2 as D (7 bases). This CDR3 has 16 residues. CDR1 is SGDLS and CDR2 is YYNGEE in the germline V gene. Trimming removed 0 bases from V and 5 bases from J, with 15 bases in between. This chain's CDR3 is CASSVATGGPHNEQFF. The CDR3 nucleotides read TGTGCCAGCAGCGTAGCCACCGGGGGGCCCCACAATGAGCAGTTCTTC. The full variable domain, with the rest looked up from reference TRBV9 and TRBJ2-1, is DSGVTQTPKHLITATGQRVTLRCSPRSGDLSVYWYQQSLDQGLQFLIQYYNGEERAKGNILERFSAQQFPDLHSELNLSSLELGDSALYFCASSVATGGPHNEQFFGPGTRLTVL.

This chain joins TRBV18 and TRBJ1-2; no reliable D call. The CDR3 is made up of 14 amino acids. Trimming took off 3 bases at V and 4 bases at J, with 12 bases between the two ends. The germline V gene has CDR1 KGHSH and CDR2 LQKENI. Written as DNA, the CDR3 is TGTGCCAGCTCACCTGAGCCGAATAGCTATGGCTACACCTTC. Protein sequence: CASSPEPNSYGYTF. The full variable domain, rest sourced from reference TRBV18 and TRBJ1-2, is NAGVMQNPRHLVRRRGQEARLRCSPMKGHSHVYWYRQLPEEGLKFMVYLQKENIIDESGMPKERFSAEFPKEGPSILRIQQVVRGDSAAYFCASSPEPNSYGYTFGSGTRLTVV.

The V call is TRBV27, the J call TRBJ2-5; 8 bases match TRBD2. Per germline, CDR1 MNHEY and CDR2 SMNVEV (reference sequence). J gave up 5 bases and V 4 bases, and 6 bases lay outside the gene matches. This CDR3 has 14 amino acids. Here the CDR3 DNA reads TGTGCCAGCAGTTCATTTAGCGGGGCTGAGACCCAGTACTTC. Its translation is CASSSFSGAETQYF.

This clone was seen just once. V is TRBV7-2 and J is TRBJ2-7, with 11 bases aligning to TRBD2. Germline V lookup: CDR1 SGHTA, CDR2 FQGNSA. The J segment lost 3 bases and the V segment lost 1 base, leaving 2 bases of the junction unmatched. CDR3 length: 15 residues. CDR3 loop: CASSLVAGGLYEQYV. The DNA of the CDR3 is TGTGCCAGCAGCTTAGTAGCGGGGGGGCTCTACGAGCAGTACGTC.

The chain is built from TRBV6-1 and TRBJ2-2; 11 bases line up with TRBD1. The V and J ends lost 6 bases and 7 bases, in that order; junction bases with no gene match: 4. This CDR3 region has 14 residues. Germline V gene sequence: CDR1 MNHNS, CDR2 SASEGT. The CDR3 spells CASRGTGGVGELFF. CDR3 nucleotide sequence: TGTGCCAGCAGAGGGACAGGGGGTGTCGGGGAGCTGTTTTTT.

This clone was recorded once. The V gene is TRBV6-5, the J gene TRBJ2-7; 8 nucleotides line up with TRBD1. The CDR3 spans 14 residues. Germline lookup yields CDR1 MNHEY and CDR2 SVGAGI. J was trimmed by 3 bases and V by 5 bases; bases with no gene match: 6. The CDR3 spells CASSPGTGNYEQYF. The DNA for the CDR3 is TGTGCCAGCAGTCCCGGGACAGGAAACTACGAGCAGTACTTC.

The CDR3 region is CATATTGRTGELFF. CDR3 coding DNA: TGCGCCACCGCGACGACAGGGCGCACCGGGGAGCTGTTTTTT. The chain carries TRBV5-1 and TRBJ2-2; 7 bases agree with TRBD1. J lost 4 bases, V lost 9 bases, and 9 bases had no gene match. The CDR3 has 14 residues. Per germline, CDR1 SGHRS and CDR2 YFSETQ.

The J gene is TRBJ2-7, the V gene TRBV6-6; 7 bases are a match to TRBD1. V lost 8 bases and J lost 6; bases outside the gene matches: 10. Per the germline V gene, CDR1 is MNHNY and CDR2 is SVGAGI (reference sequence). The CDR3 loop spans 13 amino acids. CDR3 DNA sequence: TGTGCCAGCTCGACAGGGTCCGCTCTCGAGCAGTACTTC. This sequence encodes CASSTGSALEQYF.

The V call is TRBV4-3, the J call TRBJ2-3; the D gene is possibly TRBD2 (5 bases). This CDR3 region has 17 residues. V shed 5 bases and J shed 6 bases, with 24 bases lying between them. Germline CDR1 and CDR2: LGHNA and YSLEER. The CDR3 sequence is CASSSSTTTRSMDTQYF. In DNA form, the CDR3 reads TGCGCCAGCAGCTCTTCGACGACTACCCGCTCGATGGATACGCAGTATTTT.

This rearrangement joins TRBV27 to TRBJ1-1; 7 nucleotides agree with TRBD1. The CDR3 has 13 amino acids. With 8 bases clipped from V and 7 bases from J, the junction kept 10 bases outside the gene matches. Germline V CDR1 and CDR2: MNHEY, SMNVEV (reference sequence). The CDR3 spells CASARQGTNEAFF. The CDR3 DNA is TGTGCCAGCGCCCGACAGGGTACTAATGAAGCTTTCTTT.

The chain recombines TRBV18 with TRBJ2-7; TRBD1 agrees at 7 bases. CDR3 size: 16 residues. The J segment lost 1 base and the V segment lost 3 bases, leaving 9 bases of the junction unmatched. CDR1 KGHSH and CDR2 LQKENI come from the germline V gene. Written as DNA, the CDR3 is TGTGCCAGCTCACCCTCGACAGGGCTGGGGTCCTACGAGCAGTACGTC. As protein: CASSPSTGLGSYEQYV.

This clone has just a few counts. J is TRBJ1-6 and V is TRBV15; D gene unclear. CDR3 length equals 14 residues. Between the trimmed V and J ends, which lost 5 bases and 2 bases, there was a span of 7 bases. Germline V gene lookup returns CDR1 LNHNV and CDR2 YYDKDF (reference sequence). The CDR3 DNA follows: TGTGCCACCAGCGAGAACGCCTATAATTCACCCCTCCACTTT. Protein: CATSENAYNSPLHF.

The chain has TRBV7-9 and TRBJ1-1, with D possibly TRBD1 on 5 matching bases. The CDR3 runs to 13 residues. The ends were cut back, 8 bases at V and 1 base at J, with 11 bases in the middle. The germline V gene has CDR1 SEHNR and CDR2 FQNEAQ (reference sequence). The DNA of the CDR3 is TGTGCCAGCCGGTCGGGGGGGAACACTGAAGCTTTCTTT. This gives the protein CASRSGGNTEAFF.

This clone has more than one count but fewer than ten. This chain's CDR3 is CASSQTADTQYF. DNA for the CDR3: TGTGCCAGCAGCCAGACAGCAGATACGCAGTATTTT. V usage is TRBV5-4 and J usage is TRBJ2-3; tentative D call: TRBD1 (5 bases). V was pared by 4 bases and J by 4 bases, with 7 bases between. The CDR3 consists of 12 residues. Per germline, CDR1 SGHNT and CDR2 YYREEE (reference sequence).

The chain couples TRBV18 to TRBJ1-3; 7 nucleotides line up with TRBD1. This CDR3 spans 15 amino acids. The V and J ends lost 1 base and 4 bases, in that order; junction bases with no gene match: 4. Germline CDR1 KGHSH, CDR2 LQKENI. The CDR3 is CASSPQGADGNTIYF. Written as DNA, the CDR3 is TGTGCCAGCTCACCACAGGGGGCGGACGGAAACACCATATATTTT.

The rearrangement links TRBV7-2 to TRBJ1-2; 9 positions match TRBD1. The germline gives CDR1 SGHTA, CDR2 FQGNSA. Germline trimming cut 7 bases from V and 8 bases from J; bases unmatched to any gene: 14. CDR3 size: 15 residues. The CDR3 DNA is TGTGCCAGCACCTACCCCGGGACAGGGACGGAGGGCTACACCTTC. Residues: CASTYPGTGTEGYTF.

This clone occurred a few times. The chain recombines TRBV27 with TRBJ2-5, with TRBD1 as a possible D gene (6 bases). CDR3 length: 13 residues. Trimming shortened V by 6 bases and J by 4 bases, and 12 bases separated the two germline ends. Germline-derived CDR1 and CDR2 are MNHEY and SMNVEV (reference sequence). This chain's CDR3 is CASRGQLGETQYF. In DNA, the CDR3 is TGTGCCAGCAGAGGACAGCTGGGAGAGACCCAGTACTTC.

V gene TRBV6-5 combines with J gene TRBJ1-1, with 8 positions matching TRBD1. The CDR3 consists of 13 residues. J was trimmed by 2 bases and V by 6 bases; bases with no gene match: 2. The germline V gene has CDR1 MNHEY and CDR2 SVGAGI. In DNA form, the CDR3 reads TGTGCCAGCAGAGGGACAGGAAACACTGAAGCTTTCTTT. Residues: CASRGTGNTEAFF.

V and J are TRBV7-2 and TRBJ2-7; D is unresolved. V lost 5 bases to trimming and J lost 3 bases, with 11 bases between them. In germline, CDR1 is SGHTA, CDR2 FQGNSA. The CDR3 loop spans 13 amino acids. The CDR3 loop reads CASSLALDYEQYF. CDR3 in DNA: TGTGCCAGCAGCCTTGCTTTAGACTACGAGCAGTACTTC.

This chain uses TRBV18 with TRBJ1-4; possible D gene TRBD1, 6 bases. The CDR3 sequence is 14 residues long. CDR1 and CDR2 (germline): KGHSH, LQKENI. V lost 2 bases and J lost 9, with 13 bases in between. In DNA form, the CDR3 reads TGTGCCAGCTCACCAACAGGGAACAACAAAAAACTGTTTTTT. Translation: CASSPTGNNKKLFF.

The chain carries TRBV4-3 and TRBJ2-1, with TRBD2 matching over 7 bases. This CDR3 has 15 amino acids. V shed 4 bases and J 0 bases; nucleotides not matched to a gene: 3. Per the germline V gene, CDR1 is LGHNA and CDR2 is YSLEER. CDR3 sequence: CASSLGRASYNEQFF. Here the CDR3 DNA reads TGCGCCAGCAGCCTGGGGAGGGCCTCCTACAATGAGCAGTTCTTC.

The chain has TRBV9 and TRBJ2-3; 10 bases agree with TRBD1. The CDR3 covers 15 residues. Germline CDR1 is SGDLS and CDR2 is YYNGEE. With V trimmed by 3 bases and J by 5 bases, 6 bases remained unmatched. For the CDR3, the DNA is TGTGCCAGCAGCGCGACAGGGGGCGCGGTAGATACGCAGTATTTT. Amino acid sequence: CASSATGGAVDTQYF.

The gene calls are TRBV19 and TRBJ1-4, with 7 bases identical to TRBD1. CDR3 length: 17 amino acids. The trim removed 0 bases at V and 8 bases at J, leaving 12 bases unmatched. In germline, CDR1 is LNHDA, CDR2 SQIVND (reference sequence). The CDR3 DNA follows: TGTGCCAGTAGTATAGATGCCTCTTACAGGGGTGGAGAAAAACTGTTTTTT. Translation gives CASSIDASYRGGEKLFF.

This chain links TRBV29-1 with TRBJ1-4; D possibly corresponds to TRBD1 (5 bases). Germline V gene sequence: CDR1 SQVTM, CDR2 ANQGSEA. The CDR3 contains 12 residues. V gave up 8 bases and J gave up 8 bases, with 15 bases separating them. CDR3 residues: CSCLGLGEKLFF. The CDR3 bases are TGCAGCTGTCTGGGGCTCGGGGAAAAACTGTTTTTT.

The V gene is TRBV28, the J gene TRBJ1-3; D call uncertain. Germline CDR1 and CDR2: MDHEN and SYDVKM. V lost 2 bases, J lost 0 bases, and 8 bases lay in between. The CDR3 sequence is 15 residues long. CDR3 DNA sequence: TGTGCCAGCAGTTTAGTAATGCGCTCTGGAAACACCATATATTTT. It yields the protein CASSLVMRSGNTIYF.